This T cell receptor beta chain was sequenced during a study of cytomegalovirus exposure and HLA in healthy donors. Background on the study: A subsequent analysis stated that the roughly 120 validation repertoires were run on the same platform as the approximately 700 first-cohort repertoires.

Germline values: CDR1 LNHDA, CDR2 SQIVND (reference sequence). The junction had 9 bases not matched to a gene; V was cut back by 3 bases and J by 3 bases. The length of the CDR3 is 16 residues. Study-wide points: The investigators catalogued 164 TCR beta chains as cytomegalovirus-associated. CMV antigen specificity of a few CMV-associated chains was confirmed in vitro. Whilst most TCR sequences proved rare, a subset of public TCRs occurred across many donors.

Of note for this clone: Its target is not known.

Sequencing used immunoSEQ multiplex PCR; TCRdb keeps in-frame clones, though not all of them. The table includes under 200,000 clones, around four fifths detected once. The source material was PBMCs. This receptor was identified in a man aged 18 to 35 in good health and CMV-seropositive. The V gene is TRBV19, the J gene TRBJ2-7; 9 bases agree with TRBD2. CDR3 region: CASSMKRGSGSYEQYF. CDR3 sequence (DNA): TGTGCCAGTAGTATGAAACGCGGTAGCGGGAGCTACGAGCAGTACTTC.